The clone carrying this T cell receptor beta chain has a count of ten or more. As yet, its antigen is unknown. TCRdb re-analysed the 5' RACE reads in MiXCR, keeping a single row per CDR3 protein. The table records a few hundred thousand distinct CDR3 sequences, under 5% of them present only once. The data belong to a study of T cells after yellow fever vaccination. Study context: In the case of low-cell-number fractions, SMART-Seq v4 Ultra Low Input was used for preparation.

The study's findings and limits: Primary-vaccination clones mostly resurfaced post-booster (nearly 97% CD4, just under 90% CD8).

Trimming stripped 4 bases from V and 8 bases from J, with 8 bases between. This CDR3 spans 12 amino acids. The V gene is TRBV12-3 or TRBV12-4, the J gene TRBJ2-2; no reliable D call. The source material was PBMCs, sampled 5 days after the yellow fever booster vaccination. This sequence was found in a man younger than 35 who received the YFV17D yellow fever vaccine. CDR3 nucleotides: TGTGCCAGCAGTTCTGAACGAGGGGAGCTGTTTTTT. Its protein is CASSSERGELFF.